This TCR beta chain was retrieved from a study of cytomegalovirus exposure and HLA in healthy donors. Study-level background: From donors who were HLA-typed, an early data release held 80 million to 95 million unique TCRs.

V dropped 6 bases and J dropped 2 bases, with 14 bases sitting between them. The CDR3 extends over 14 amino acids. Germline lookup yields CDR1 SGHNT and CDR2 YENEEA. Donors showed nominal health when sampled, although they likely had unrecorded immune exposures. The PCR contained 60 Vbeta and 13 Jbeta primers. This table comes from immunoSEQ multiplex PCR, and its TCRdb copy is limited to in-frame clones, with some not included. The sample contains under 150,000 clones, about four fifths of which appear only once. This clonotype originated in a middle-aged man in good health and CMV-seropositive. Sequences were obtained from PBMCs. This chain connects TRBV11-3 to TRBJ2-7; a weak D match, TRBD2 (5 bases). CDR3 region: CASSAGISPYEQYF. CDR3 sequence (DNA): TGTGCCAGCAGTGCCGGGATTAGCCCCTACGAGCAGTACTTC.